The clone carrying this T cell receptor beta chain was detected only a few times. Participants' reported clinical history set cohort assignment. This sample was included in a study of blood T cell repertoires in COVID-19. Study as a whole: There were acute and convalescent COVID-19 samples, and they came from the United States, Italy and Spain. From T cells, B-cell-depleted T cells, or PBMCs came the material, which was cDNA or gDNA.

The data were produced by immunoSEQ multiplex PCR, yet TCRdb's version contains in-frame clones alone and is incomplete. Here the sample spans under 500,000 clones, over 75% being singletons. Germline loops: CDR1 MNHEY, CDR2 SMNVEV (reference sequence). Trimming took 5 bases from V and 2 from J; bases not matched to a gene: 8. The CDR3 runs 16 residues. The gene calls are TRBV27 and TRBJ2-3; 9 nucleotides agree with TRBD2. The TCR sequence derives from a man aged 30-40 years who had recovered from COVID-19. Sample: PBMCs or T cells enriched from blood (not recorded which). CDR3 amino acids: CASSPLAGWDTDTQYF. The CDR3 region has the DNA TGTGCCAGCAGTCCTCTAGCGGGGTGGGACACAGATACGCAGTATTTT.